This T cell receptor beta chain is drawn from a study of cytotoxic CD8 clonotypes in ibrutinib-treated CLL. Study-wide background: Partial responses numbered some 25 and complete responses 2; after a median about 62 months, 14 stayed remitted and 12 progressed. General study results and limits: Progressing and sustained-remission patients had different sampling times. The public clonotypes identified were infrequent and showed contraction or stability on treatment.

Clones were sequenced by immunoSEQ multiplex PCR, and TCRdb holds only the in-frame ones, with some missing. The data contain approximately 200,000 clones, around 72% of them seen just once; the ten biggest clones take up roughly an eighth. The V end was cut by 5 bases, the J end by 2 bases, with 6 bases between. Germline assignment: CDR1 SGHVS and CDR2 FNYEAQ. The CDR3 runs to 12 residues. Note on this clone: Antigen unknown.

Genomic DNA in an amount of approximately 2.2 micrograms was extracted from cryopreserved PBMCs and used for the preparation of TCR beta libraries. The source was PBMCs, collected after 24 months of ibrutinib treatment. This sequence originates from a human donor with chronic lymphocytic leukemia. V is TRBV7-6 and J is TRBJ1-1; unclear D gene. The CDR3 is CASSPRNTEAFF. The CDR3 DNA reads as TGTGCCAGCAGCCCCCGTAACACTGAAGCTTTCTTT.